This TCR beta chain was observed in a study of blood T cell repertoires in COVID-19. For the study at large: Acute and convalescent COVID-19 samples came from the United States, Italy and Spain. PBMCs, B-cell-depleted T cells, or T cells provided the cDNA or gDNA that made up the material.

As originally analysed: Researchers report that nucleated cell counts were estimated from reference gene primer amplification. Method: immunoSEQ multiplex PCR; TCRdb's copy keeps in-frame clones and lacks some. The V and J calls and the clone size are those of that table, but D and trimming were determined from the DNA. Of roughly 150,000 clones listed, more than 75% are singletons. V lost 3 bases, J lost 4 bases, and 8 bases stayed unmatched. The CDR3 contains 15 residues. Germline loops: CDR1 KGHSH, CDR2 LQKENI. The sequencing sample was made of peripheral blood. V usage is TRBV18 and J usage is TRBJ1-1; TRBD1 matches at 7 bases. The receptor comes from a man aged 18 to 30 with acute or convalescent COVID-19. CDR3 region: CASSPARGPRTEAFF. CDR3 DNA sequence: TGTGCCAGCTCACCTGCAAGGGGGCCGCGCACTGAAGCTTTCTTT.